The clone carrying this T cell receptor beta chain was observed many times. Its antigen is not identified. The sample belongs to a study of T cells after yellow fever vaccination. Turning to the study itself: Researchers used SMART-Seq v4 Ultra Low Input to prepare fractions that had low cell numbers. Notes on the study in general: Though it reached lower strength, the secondary response hit its peak faster, day 5 versus 15. Clones from primary vaccination mostly reappeared after the booster (about 97% CD4, approximately 86% CD8).

Making TCR cDNA involved 5'RACE template switching, which added UMIs and a universal primer site. In TCRdb, the 5' RACE reads were re-called with MiXCR into one record per CDR3 protein. The sample consists of approximately 600,000 distinct CDR3 sequences, over 9% of them appearing once. The CDR3 sequence is 13 residues long. Germline V gene lookup returns CDR1 SGHRS and CDR2 YFSETQ. Between the trimmed V and J ends, which lost 4 bases and 2 bases, there was a span of 6 bases. Specimen: PBMCs, collected on the day of the yellow fever booster vaccination. This receptor was obtained from a man aged 25-45 years who received the YFV17D yellow fever vaccine. This chain links TRBV5-1 with TRBJ1-4; D call uncertain. The CDR3 spells CASSHGTNEKLFF. The CDR3 bases are TGCGCCAGCAGCCACGGGACTAATGAAAAACTGTTTTTT.